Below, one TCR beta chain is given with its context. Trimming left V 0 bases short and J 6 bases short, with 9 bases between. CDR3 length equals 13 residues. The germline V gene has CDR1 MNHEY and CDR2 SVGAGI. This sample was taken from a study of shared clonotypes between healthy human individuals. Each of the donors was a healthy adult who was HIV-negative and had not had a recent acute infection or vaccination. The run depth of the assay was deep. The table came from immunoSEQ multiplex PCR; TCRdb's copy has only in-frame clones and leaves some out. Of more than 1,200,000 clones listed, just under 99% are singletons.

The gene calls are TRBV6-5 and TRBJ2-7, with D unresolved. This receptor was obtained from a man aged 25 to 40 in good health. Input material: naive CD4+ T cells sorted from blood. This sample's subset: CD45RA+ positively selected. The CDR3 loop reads CASSYSGQREQYF. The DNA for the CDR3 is TGTGCCAGCAGTTACTCGGGCCAACGCGAGCAGTACTTC.